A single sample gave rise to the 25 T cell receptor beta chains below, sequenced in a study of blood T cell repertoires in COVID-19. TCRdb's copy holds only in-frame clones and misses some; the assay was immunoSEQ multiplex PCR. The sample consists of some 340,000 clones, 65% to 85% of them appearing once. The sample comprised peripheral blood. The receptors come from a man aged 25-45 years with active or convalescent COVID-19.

The CDR3 nucleotides read TGTGCCAGCACTACCGCAGGTTTCTACGAGCAGTACTTC. Protein product: CASTTAGFYEQYF. The chain is built from TRBV6-5 and TRBJ2-7; D ambiguous. The V and J ends lost 7 bases and 3 bases respectively, with 13 bases between them. Germline V gene lookup returns CDR1 MNHEY and CDR2 SVGAGI. This CDR3 contains 13 residues.

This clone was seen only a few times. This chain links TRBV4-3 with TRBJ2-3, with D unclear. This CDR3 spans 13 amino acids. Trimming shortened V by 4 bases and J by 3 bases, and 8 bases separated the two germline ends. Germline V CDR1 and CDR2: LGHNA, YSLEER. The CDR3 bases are TGCGCCAGCAGCCCCCGTCGGACAGATACGCAGTATTTT. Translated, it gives CASSPRRTDTQYF.

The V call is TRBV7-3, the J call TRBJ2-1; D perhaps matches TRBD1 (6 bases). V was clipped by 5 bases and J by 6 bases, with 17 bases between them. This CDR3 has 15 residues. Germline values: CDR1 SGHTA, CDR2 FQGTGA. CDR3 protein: CASSEQGPLSNEQFF. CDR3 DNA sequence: TGTGCCAGCAGCGAACAGGGACCCCTATCCAATGAGCAGTTCTTC. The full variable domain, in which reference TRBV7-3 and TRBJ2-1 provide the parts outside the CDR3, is GAGVSQTPSNKVTEKGKYVELRCDPISGHTALYWYRQSLGQGPEFLIYFQGTGAADDSGLPNDRFFAVRPEGSVSTLKIQRTERGDSAVYLCASSEQGPLSNEQFFGPGTRLTVL.

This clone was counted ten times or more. The CDR3 region has the DNA TGTGCCAGCAGCCCTGGAGGGCAGGGCACCGGGGAGCTGTTTTTT. Amino acid sequence: CASSPGGQGTGELFF. The V gene is TRBV5-4, the J gene TRBJ2-2; D may be TRBD2 (6 bases). The germline V gene encodes CDR1 SGHNT and CDR2 YYREEE (reference sequence). Trimming removed 4 bases from V and 4 bases from J, with 14 bases in between. The CDR3 totals 15 residues.

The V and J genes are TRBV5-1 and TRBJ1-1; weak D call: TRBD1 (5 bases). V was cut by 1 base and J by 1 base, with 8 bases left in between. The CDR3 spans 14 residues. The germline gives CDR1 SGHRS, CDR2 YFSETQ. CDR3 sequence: CASSLRQGNTEAFF. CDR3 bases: TGCGCCAGCAGCTTGCGTCAGGGGAACACTGAAGCTTTCTTT. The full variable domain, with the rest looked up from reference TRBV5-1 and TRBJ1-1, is KAGVTQTPRYLIKTRGQQVTLSCSPISGHRSVSWYQQTPGQGLQFLFEYFSETQRNKGNFPGRFSGRQFSNSRSEMNVSTLELGDSALYLCASSLRQGNTEAFFGQGTRLTVV.

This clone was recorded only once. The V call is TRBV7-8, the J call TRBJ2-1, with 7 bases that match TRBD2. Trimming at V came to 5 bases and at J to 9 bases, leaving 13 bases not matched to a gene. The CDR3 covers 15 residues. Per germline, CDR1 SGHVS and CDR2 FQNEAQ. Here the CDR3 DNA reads TGTGCCAGCAGCACCCCGGGGGGATTCAAGGGTGAGCAGTTCTTC. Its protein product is CASSTPGGFKGEQFF. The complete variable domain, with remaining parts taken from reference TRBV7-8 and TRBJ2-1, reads GAGVSQSPRYKVAKRGQDVALRCDPISGHVSLFWYQQALGQGPEFLTYFQNEAQLDKSGLPSDRFFAERPEGSVSTLKIQRTQQEDSAVYLCASSTPGGFKGEQFFGPGTRLTVL.

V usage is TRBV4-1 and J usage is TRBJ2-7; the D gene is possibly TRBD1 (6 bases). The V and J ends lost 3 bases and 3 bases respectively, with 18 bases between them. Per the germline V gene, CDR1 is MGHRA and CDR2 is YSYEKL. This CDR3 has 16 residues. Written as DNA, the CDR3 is TGCGCCAGCAGCCAGTTGGGGCAGGGGTACGGCTACGAGCAGTACTTC. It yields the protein CASSQLGQGYGYEQYF.

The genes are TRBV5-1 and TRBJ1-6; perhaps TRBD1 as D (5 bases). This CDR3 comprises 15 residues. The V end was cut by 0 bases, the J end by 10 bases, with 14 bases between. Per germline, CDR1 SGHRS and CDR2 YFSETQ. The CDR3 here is CASSLDPREGSPLHF. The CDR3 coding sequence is TGCGCCAGCAGCTTGGATCCCAGGGAGGGCTCACCCCTCCACTTT. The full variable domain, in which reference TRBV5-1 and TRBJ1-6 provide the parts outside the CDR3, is KAGVTQTPRYLIKTRGQQVTLSCSPISGHRSVSWYQQTPGQGLQFLFEYFSETQRNKGNFPGRFSGRQFSNSRSEMNVSTLELGDSALYLCASSLDPREGSPLHFGNGTRLTVT.

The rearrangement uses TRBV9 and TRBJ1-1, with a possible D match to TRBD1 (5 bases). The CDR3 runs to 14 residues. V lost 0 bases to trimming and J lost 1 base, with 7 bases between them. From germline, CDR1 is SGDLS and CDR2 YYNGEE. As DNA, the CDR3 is TGTGCCAGCAGCGTAGGGCAGGGGAACACTGAAGCTTTCTTT. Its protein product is CASSVGQGNTEAFF.

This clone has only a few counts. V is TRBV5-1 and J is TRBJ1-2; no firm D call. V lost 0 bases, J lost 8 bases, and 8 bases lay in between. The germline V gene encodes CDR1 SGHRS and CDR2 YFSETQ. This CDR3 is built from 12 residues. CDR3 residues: CASSLDELGYTF. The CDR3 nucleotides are TGCGCCAGCAGCTTGGATGAGTTGGGCTACACCTTC.

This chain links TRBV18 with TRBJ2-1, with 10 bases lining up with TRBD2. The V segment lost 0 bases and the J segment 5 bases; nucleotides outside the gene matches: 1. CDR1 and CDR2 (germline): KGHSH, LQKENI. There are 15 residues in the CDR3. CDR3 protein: CASSPPSGRNNEQFF. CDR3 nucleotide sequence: TGTGCCAGCTCACCACCTAGCGGGAGGAACAATGAGCAGTTCTTC.

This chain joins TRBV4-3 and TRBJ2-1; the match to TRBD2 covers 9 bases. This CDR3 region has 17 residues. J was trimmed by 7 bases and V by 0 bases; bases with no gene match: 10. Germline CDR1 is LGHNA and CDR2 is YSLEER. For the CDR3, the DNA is TGCGCCAGCAGCCAAGATCCGGGACTAGCTGGGGGGAATGAGCAGTTCTTC. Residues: CASSQDPGLAGGNEQFF.

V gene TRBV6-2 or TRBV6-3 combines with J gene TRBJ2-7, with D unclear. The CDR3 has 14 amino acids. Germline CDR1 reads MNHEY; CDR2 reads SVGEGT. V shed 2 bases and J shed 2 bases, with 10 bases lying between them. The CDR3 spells CASSYEMSPYEQYF. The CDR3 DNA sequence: TGTGCCAGCAGTTACGAGATGAGTCCCTACGAGCAGTACTTC.

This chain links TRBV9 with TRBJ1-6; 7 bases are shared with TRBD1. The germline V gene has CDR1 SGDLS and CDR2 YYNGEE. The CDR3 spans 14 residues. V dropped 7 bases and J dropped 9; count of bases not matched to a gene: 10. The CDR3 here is CASRPTQGSSPLHF. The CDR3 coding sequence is TGTGCCAGCCGCCCCACACAGGGGTCTTCACCCCTCCACTTT. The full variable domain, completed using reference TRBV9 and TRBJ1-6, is DSGVTQTPKHLITATGQRVTLRCSPRSGDLSVYWYQQSLDQGLQFLIQYYNGEERAKGNILERFSAQQFPDLHSELNLSSLELGDSALYFCASRPTQGSSPLHFGNGTRLTVT.

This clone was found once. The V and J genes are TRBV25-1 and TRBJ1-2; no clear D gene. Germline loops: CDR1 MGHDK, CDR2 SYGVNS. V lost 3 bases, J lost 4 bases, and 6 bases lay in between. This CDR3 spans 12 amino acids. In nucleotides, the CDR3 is TGTGCCAGCAGTGACCATAGCTATGGCTACACCTTC. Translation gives CASSDHSYGYTF.

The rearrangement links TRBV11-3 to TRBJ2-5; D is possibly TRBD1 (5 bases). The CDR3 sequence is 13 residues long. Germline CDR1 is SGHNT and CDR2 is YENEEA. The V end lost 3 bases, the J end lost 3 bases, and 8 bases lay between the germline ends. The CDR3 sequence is CASSFSREETQYF. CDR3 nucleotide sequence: TGTGCCAGCAGCTTTTCCAGGGAAGAGACCCAGTACTTC.

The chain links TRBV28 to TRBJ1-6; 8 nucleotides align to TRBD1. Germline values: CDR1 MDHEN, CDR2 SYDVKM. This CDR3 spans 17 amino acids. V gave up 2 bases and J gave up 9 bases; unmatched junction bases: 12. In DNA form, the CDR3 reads TGTGCCAGCAGTTTAGTCCAGGGGACAGGTTCCCTTTCACCCCTCCACTTT. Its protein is CASSLVQGTGSLSPLHF.

The CDR3 DNA reads TGTGCCAGCTCACCAGGCGGAGGGAGCAATCAGCCCCAGCATTTT. Encoded protein: CASSPGGGSNQPQHF. The rearrangement uses TRBV18 and TRBJ1-5; D not resolved. CDR1 is KGHSH, CDR2 LQKENI, per germline. The V gene lost 2 bases and the J gene lost 1 base, with 9 bases spanning the gap. The CDR3 runs to 15 residues.

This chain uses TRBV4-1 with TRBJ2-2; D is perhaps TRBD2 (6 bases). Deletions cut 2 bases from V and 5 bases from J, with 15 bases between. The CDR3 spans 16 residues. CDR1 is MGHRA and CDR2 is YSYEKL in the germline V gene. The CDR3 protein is CASSQKGRGGTGELFF. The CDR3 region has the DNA TGCGCCAGCAGCCAAAAGGGTAGGGGAGGAACCGGGGAGCTGTTTTTT.

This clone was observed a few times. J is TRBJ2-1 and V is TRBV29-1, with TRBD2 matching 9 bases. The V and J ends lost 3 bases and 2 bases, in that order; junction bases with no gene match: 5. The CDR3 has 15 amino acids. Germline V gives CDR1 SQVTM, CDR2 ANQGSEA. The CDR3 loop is CSVEILAGTYNEQFF. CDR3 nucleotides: TGCAGCGTTGAGATCCTAGCGGGAACCTACAATGAGCAGTTCTTC.

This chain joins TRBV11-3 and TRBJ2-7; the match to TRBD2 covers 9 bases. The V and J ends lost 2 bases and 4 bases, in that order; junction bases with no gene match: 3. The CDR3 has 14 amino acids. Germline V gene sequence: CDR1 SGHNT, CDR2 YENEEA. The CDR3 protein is CASSLHSGGYEQYF. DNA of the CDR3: TGTGCCAGCAGCTTACACAGCGGGGGGTACGAGCAGTACTTC.

DNA for the CDR3: TGTGCCAGCAGCTTAGTACAGCTCTTGGGCTACACCTTC. It specifies CASSLVQLLGYTF. This sequence joins TRBV7-2 and TRBJ1-2; D is undetermined. The CDR3 is 13 amino acids. CDR1 is SGHTA and CDR2 is FQGNSA in the germline V gene. The ends were cut back, 1 base at V and 8 bases at J, with 11 bases in the middle.

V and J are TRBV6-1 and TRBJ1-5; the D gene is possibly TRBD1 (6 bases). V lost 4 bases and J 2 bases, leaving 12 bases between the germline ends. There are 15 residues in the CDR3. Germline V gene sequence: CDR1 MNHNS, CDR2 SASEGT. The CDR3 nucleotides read TGTGCCAGCAGTGTAGCGGGGGCTGGCAATCAGCCCCAGCATTTT. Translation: CASSVAGAGNQPQHF.

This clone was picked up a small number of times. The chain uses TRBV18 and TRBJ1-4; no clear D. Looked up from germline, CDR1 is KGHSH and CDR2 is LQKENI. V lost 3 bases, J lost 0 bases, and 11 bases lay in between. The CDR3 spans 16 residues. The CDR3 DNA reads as TGTGCCAGCTCACCGCGGGGTGGAGCAACTAATGAAAAACTGTTTTTT. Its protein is CASSPRGGATNEKLFF. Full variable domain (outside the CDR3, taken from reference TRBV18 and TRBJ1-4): NAGVMQNPRHLVRRRGQEARLRCSPMKGHSHVYWYRQLPEEGLKFMVYLQKENIIDESGMPKERFSAEFPKEGPSILRIQQVVRGDSAAYFCASSPRGGATNEKLFFGSGTQLSVL.

In nucleotides, the CDR3 is TGTGCCAGCGTGGGATTAGCGCCTTCCTACGAGCAGTACTTC. Its translation: CASVGLAPSYEQYF. The V and J genes are TRBV28 and TRBJ2-7; a weak D match, TRBD2 (5 bases). This CDR3 spans 14 amino acids. The germline V gene has CDR1 MDHEN and CDR2 SYDVKM. The germline V and J ends were trimmed by 8 bases and 1 base, with 15 bases remaining between them. The full variable domain, with the rest looked up from reference TRBV28 and TRBJ2-7, is DVKVTQSSRYLVKRTGEKVFLECVQDMDHENMFWYRQDPGLGLRLIYFSYDVKMKEKGDIPEGYSVSREKKERFSLILESASTNQTSMYLCASVGLAPSYEQYFGPGTRLTVT.